The 24 T cell receptor delta chains presented below share a single source sample, sequenced in a study of delta chains in infants with herpesvirus infections. TCR cDNA was made from PBMC RNA with gamma- and delta-chain-specific primers. TCRdb reanalyzed the RT-PCR reads using CATT. The sample shows roughly 370 delta-chain clones, less than 65% of them seen only once. The sample in question was peripheral blood, obtained at time point 2 of longitudinal follow-up. These receptors all stem from a human donor who was a Ugandan infant, either HIV-exposed or HIV-unexposed (not recorded which).

As to this clone: The protein given by TCRdb reflects a much larger clone and differs at residue 8 from this DNA's translation, likely from a read error; the protein shown is the DNA's translation. The genes are TRDV1 and TRDJ1; D not certain. This CDR3 contains 22 residues. Trimming removed 0 bases at V and 0 bases at J, with 29 bases between. Germline V gene lookup returns CDR1 TSWWSYY and CDR2 QGS. The CDR3 nucleotides are TGTGCTCTTGGGGAACTATTAACTCCCCCCGCGTACCAGGAGTTGTACACCGATAAACTCATCTTT. Translated: CALGELLTPPAYQELYTDKLIF.

Turning to this clone: The TCRdb record carries a much larger clone's protein, which differs from this DNA's translation at residue 14; a read error is the likely cause, and the protein listed here is the DNA translation. V and J are TRDV1 and TRDJ1; D possibly corresponds to TRDD2 (7 bases). This CDR3 contains 19 residues. V was cut by 3 bases and J by 4 bases, with 27 bases left in between. The V gene's germline CDR1 is TSWWSYY and CDR2 QGS. CDR3 sequence: CALGDIFLLGWGDIDKLIF. The CDR3 DNA sequence: TGTGCTCTTGGGGACATTTTCCTACTCGGGTGGGGGGACATCGATAAACTCATCTTT.

About this clone itself: With only one base between it and a far larger clone, this is likely a read error. The rearrangement joins TRDV1 to TRDJ3, with TRDD3 matching 11 bases. The CDR3 consists of 21 residues. Per the germline V gene, CDR1 is TSWWSYY and CDR2 is QGS. The ends lost 4 bases at V and 2 bases at J; junction bases unmatched: 13. The CDR3 here is CALGGRTGGYRRAWDTRQMFF. DNA for the CDR3: TGTGCTCTTGGGGGGCGAACTGGGGGATATCGGAGGGCCTGGGACACCCGACAGATGTTTTTC.

The J gene is TRDJ3, the V gene TRDV1; the D gene is possibly TRDD3 (10 bases). Trimming stripped 1 base from V and 4 bases from J, with 26 bases between. Germline CDR1 is TSWWSYY and CDR2 is QGS. The CDR3 is made up of 22 amino acids. CDR3 sequence reads: CALGEQPSYFLLGDWDTRQMFF. The CDR3 bases are TGTGCTCTTGGGGAACAGCCTTCCTACTTTCTACTGGGGGATTGGGACACCCGACAGATGTTTTTC.

This clone has only a few counts. A far bigger clonotype differs at one base, so this is likely a read error. Distinct nucleotide sequences in the sample also encode this CDR3. The chain couples TRDV1 to TRDJ3, with 11 bases fitting TRDD3. This CDR3 has 21 amino acids. Trimming at V came to 4 bases and at J to 2 bases, leaving 13 bases not matched to a gene. The germline gives CDR1 TSWWSYY, CDR2 QGS. The CDR3 here is CALGGRTGGYRRTWDTRQMFF. The CDR3 region has the DNA TGTGCTCTTGGGGGACGAACTGGGGGATATCGGAGGACCTGGGACACCCGACAGATGTTTTTC.

Regarding this clone: The protein that TCRdb holds for this DNA derives from a much larger clone and differs from the translated DNA at residue 10, which likely indicates a read error; the protein shown here is translated from the DNA. This chain uses TRAV38-2/DV8 with TRDJ2; 8 bases fit TRDD3. J gave up 0 bases and V 0 bases, and 31 bases lay outside the gene matches. Per the germline V gene, CDR1 is TSESDYY and CDR2 is QEAYKQQN. The CDR3 is 26 residues long. The CDR3, as DNA: TGTGCTTATAGGAGCGTCGGGTTTTCCAGCAGATGTACTGGGGGTCATAATTACCCTTTGACAGCACAACTCTTCTTT. Translated, it gives CAYRSVGFSSRCTGGHNYPLTAQLFF. Drawing the rest from reference TRAV38-2/DV8 and TRDJ2, the complete variable domain is AQTVTQSQPEMSVQEAETVTLSCTYDTSESDYYLFWYKQPPSRQMILVIRQEAYKQQNATENRFSVNFQKAAKSFSLKISDSQLGDAAMYFCAYRSVGFSSRCTGGHNYPLTAQLFFGKGTQLIVEP.

Points on this clone: TCRdb shows a much larger clone's protein in place of this DNA's translation, and the two differ at residue 13, likely through a read error; the protein shown is translated from the DNA. The chain uses TRDV1 and TRDJ1, with 7 bases aligning to TRDD2. Per germline, CDR1 TSWWSYY and CDR2 QGS. This CDR3 spans 15 amino acids. The CDR3 reads CALGDPAFLLLKRIF. CDR3 DNA sequence: TGTGCTCTTGGGGACCCCGCCTTCCTCCTCTTGAAACGCATCTTT.

Of note for this clone: This probably arose from a read error, given a far larger clone one base away. This sample also contains other DNA sequences that code for the same CDR3. The chain links TRDV2 to TRDJ1; unclear D gene. Germline loops: CDR1 GEAIGNYY, CDR2 EKD. The V and J ends lost 3 bases and 1 base respectively, with 14 bases between them. This CDR3 has 15 residues. The CDR3 DNA reads as TGTGCCTGTGACCCAACGGAGGTACCCACCGATAAACTCATCTTT. Its protein product is CACDPTEVPTDKLIF.

This clone has only one observation. A far larger clone is off by one base, so a read error is likely. The same CDR3 is also encoded by other DNA sequences in this sample. V gene TRAV38-2/DV8 combines with J gene TRDJ2; the match to TRDD3 covers 8 bases. CDR1 and CDR2 (germline): TSESDYY, QEAYKQQN. This CDR3 is built from 26 residues. The CDR3: CAYRSVGFSRRCTGGHNYPLTAQLFF. CDR3 coding DNA: TGTGCTTACAGGAGCGTCGGGTTTTCCCGCAGATGTACTGGGGGTCATAATTACCCTTTGACAGCACAACTCTTCTTT.

Worth noting for this clone: TCRdb has a much larger clone's protein, which differs at residue 20 from the translation of this DNA, likely because of a read error; what is shown is the protein translated from the DNA. The chain is built from TRAV38-2/DV8 and TRDJ2; 8 bases map to TRDD3. Trimming at V came to 0 bases and at J to 4 bases, leaving 35 bases not matched to a gene. Germline CDR1 and CDR2: TSESDYY and QEAYKQQN. The CDR3 is made up of 26 amino acids. The CDR3 DNA reads TGTGCTTATAGGAGCGTCGGGTTTTCCCGCAGATGTACTGGGGGTCATAATTACCCTTCGACAGCACAACTCTTCTTT. This sequence encodes CAYRSVGFSRRCTGGHNYPSTAQLFF.

Worth noting for this clone: With a far larger clone one base away, a read error is the likely cause. This same CDR3 is encoded by further DNA sequences in the sample. This chain uses TRDV1 with TRDJ1; 7 positions agree with TRDD2. This CDR3 contains 15 residues. Germline CDR1 TSWWSYY, CDR2 QGS. The CDR3: CALGDPAFLLLKLIF. CDR3 nucleotide sequence: TGTGCTCTTGGGGACCCCGCCTTCCTCCTCTTGAAACTAATCTTT.

In regard to this clone: Translating this DNA gives a protein that differs at residue 16 from the TCRdb one, which belongs to a much larger clone; a read error is likely, and the protein shown is this translation. The rearrangement joins TRDV1 to TRDJ1; tentatively, D is TRDD3 (10 bases). The CDR3 spans 22 residues. The V and J ends lost 1 base and 1 base respectively, with 31 bases between them. The germline V gene encodes CDR1 TSWWSYY and CDR2 QGS. This CDR3 is CALGEQPSYFLLGDWVTDKLIF. The CDR3 DNA sequence: TGTGCTCTTGGGGAACAGCCTTCCTACTTTCTACTGGGGGATTGGGTCACCGATAAACTCATCTTT.

In the case of this clone: It is likely a read error: a sequence one base away is far more abundant. This rearrangement joins TRDV1 to TRDJ1, with D maybe TRDD2 (7 bases). This CDR3 region has 18 residues. Germline CDR1 reads TSWWSYY; CDR2 reads QGS. The CDR3 DNA sequence: TGTGCTCCTGGGGAAGGGGTGGCCTTCCTGTTGGGGGTTGCAAAACTCATCTTT. Translating it yields CAPGEGVAFLLGVAKLIF.

Regarding this clone: Since a far larger clone is one base different, this is likely a read error. Different DNA sequences within this sample yield the same CDR3. This chain links TRDV1 with TRDJ1, with 7 bases fitting TRDD2. The CDR3 sequence is 15 residues long. J was trimmed by 8 bases and V by 3 bases; bases with no gene match: 12. The germline CDR1 and CDR2 sequences are TSWWSYY and QGS. CDR3: CALGDPAFLLLKLIF. The CDR3 DNA follows: TGTGCTCTTGGGGACCCTGCCTTCCTCCTCTTGAAACTCATCTTT.

As concerns this clone: This DNA's translation differs at residue 12 from TCRdb's protein, which comes from a much larger clone; a read error is likely, and the protein shown is translated from the DNA. Other nucleotide sequences from this sample produce the same CDR3. DNA for the CDR3: TGTGCCTGTGACCCAACCGAGGTACCCACCGATAATCTCATCTTT. Its protein is CACDPTEVPTDNLIF. V and J are TRDV2 and TRDJ1; no reliable D call. Germline lookup yields CDR1 GEAIGNYY and CDR2 EKD. The CDR3 length is 15 residues.

With respect to this clone: The protein TCRdb gives is from a much larger clone and does not agree with this DNA's translation at residue 14, likely a read error; the protein shown here comes from the DNA. This chain uses TRDV1 with TRDJ1; no firm D call. The CDR3 spans 22 residues. Germline CDR1 is TSWWSYY and CDR2 is QGS. V shed 0 bases and J shed 0 bases, with 29 bases lying between them. CDR3 bases: TGTGCTCTTGGGGAACTATTAGCTCCCCCCGCGTACCAGGGGTTGTACACCGATAAACTCATCTTT. Amino acids: CALGELLAPPAYQGLYTDKLIF.

Comment on this clone: TCRdb records a much larger clone's protein for this DNA, with a difference at residue 10 that likely arises from a read error; the protein given is the translation of the DNA. The chain is built from TRDV1 and TRDJ1; weak D call: TRDD3 (10 bases). V gave up 1 base and J gave up 0 bases, with 30 bases separating them. CDR3 size: 22 residues. Germline V gene lookup returns CDR1 TSWWSYY and CDR2 QGS. The DNA of the CDR3 is TGTGCTCTTGGGGAACAGCCTTCCTACTATCTACTGGGGGATTGGGACACCGATAAACTCATCTTT. It codes for CALGEQPSYYLLGDWDTDKLIF.

By sample fraction, this clone is large. A clone one base away is much larger, so this may be a read error. The chain employs TRDV1 and TRDJ1; 7 nucleotides align to TRDD2. The CDR3 sequence is 15 residues long. V lost 3 bases to trimming and J lost 8 bases; unmatched junction nucleotides: 12. Germline V gene lookup returns CDR1 TSWWSYY and CDR2 QGS. DNA of the CDR3: TGTGCTCTTGGGGACCCCGCCTTCCTCCTCTGGAAACTCATCTTT. Translating it yields CALGDPAFLLWKLIF.

V and J are TRDV1 and TRDJ1; D possibly corresponds to TRDD3 (6 bases). Germline CDR1 reads TSWWSYY; CDR2 reads QGS. V was trimmed by 2 bases and J by 8 bases, leaving 27 bases between them. CDR3 length: 18 residues. CDR3 DNA: TGTGCTCTTGGGGAAGGGGTGGCCTGCCTGTTGGGGGGGGCAAAACTCATCTTT. The encoded protein is CALGEGVACLLGGAKLIF.

In regard to this clone: A far larger clone is only one base removed, so a read error is likely. The sample carries other DNA sequences with the same CDR3. V gene TRDV2 combines with J gene TRDJ1; no clear D gene. Trimming stripped 3 bases from V and 1 base from J, with 14 bases between. Germline loops: CDR1 GEAIGNYY, CDR2 EKD. The CDR3 covers 15 residues. This CDR3 is CACDPTEVPTDKLIF. For the CDR3, the DNA is TGTGCCTGTGACCCAACCGAAGTACCCACCGATAAACTCATCTTT.

On this clone: TCRdb's listed protein matches a much larger clone and diverges from this DNA's translation at residue 9, likely through a read error; the protein shown comes from the DNA. The CDR3 region has the DNA TGTGCTTATAGGAGCGTCGGGTTTTTCCGCAGATGTACTGGGGGTCATAATTACCCTTTGACAGCACAACTCTTCTTT. This translates into CAYRSVGFFRRCTGGHNYPLTAQLFF. This sequence joins TRAV38-2/DV8 and TRDJ2; 8 bases line up with TRDD3. The CDR3 length is 26 residues. Per the germline V gene, CDR1 is TSESDYY and CDR2 is QEAYKQQN. The J segment lost 0 bases and the V segment lost 0 bases, leaving 31 bases of the junction unmatched. Drawing the rest from reference TRAV38-2/DV8 and TRDJ2, the complete variable domain is AQTVTQSQPEMSVQEAETVTLSCTYDTSESDYYLFWYKQPPSRQMILVIRQEAYKQQNATENRFSVNFQKAAKSFSLKISDSQLGDAAMYFCAYRSVGFFRRCTGGHNYPLTAQLFFGKGTQLIVEP.

Regarding this clone: The protein held in TCRdb is that of a much larger clone and does not match this DNA's translation at residue 7, likely because of a read error; the protein shown is translated from the DNA. This chain links TRDV1 with TRDJ3; 9 nucleotides agree with TRDD3. CDR3 size: 21 residues. V gave up 4 bases and J gave up 2 bases; unmatched junction bases: 15. Germline V gene sequence: CDR1 TSWWSYY, CDR2 QGS. The CDR3 nucleotides are TGTGCTCTTGGGGGGCGAATTGGGGGATATCGGAGGACCTGGGACACCCGACAGATGTTTTTC. It specifies CALGGRIGGYRRTWDTRQMFF.

This clone was detected only a few times. The protein given by TCRdb reflects a much larger clone and differs at residue 7 from this DNA's translation, likely from a read error; the protein shown is the DNA's translation. The chain links TRDV2 to TRDJ1; D is undetermined. Trimming cost V 3 bases and J 1 base, with 14 bases left between them. The germline gives CDR1 GEAIGNYY, CDR2 EKD. This CDR3 contains 15 residues. CDR3 sequence: CACDPTKVPTDKLIF. Here the CDR3 DNA reads TGTGCCTGTGACCCAACCAAGGTACCCACCGATAAACTCATCTTT.

V is TRDV1 and J is TRDJ1, with D perhaps matching TRDD2 (7 bases). The germline V gene encodes CDR1 TSWWSYY and CDR2 QGS. Trimming took off 2 bases at V and 0 bases at J, with 37 bases between the two ends. The CDR3 totals 24 residues. The CDR3 bases are TGTGCTCTTGGGGAAGGGGTGGCCTTCCTGTTGGGGGTTCCGACAGCCCCTTACACCGATAAACTCATCTTT. Translation: CALGEGVAFLLGVPTAPYTDKLIF.